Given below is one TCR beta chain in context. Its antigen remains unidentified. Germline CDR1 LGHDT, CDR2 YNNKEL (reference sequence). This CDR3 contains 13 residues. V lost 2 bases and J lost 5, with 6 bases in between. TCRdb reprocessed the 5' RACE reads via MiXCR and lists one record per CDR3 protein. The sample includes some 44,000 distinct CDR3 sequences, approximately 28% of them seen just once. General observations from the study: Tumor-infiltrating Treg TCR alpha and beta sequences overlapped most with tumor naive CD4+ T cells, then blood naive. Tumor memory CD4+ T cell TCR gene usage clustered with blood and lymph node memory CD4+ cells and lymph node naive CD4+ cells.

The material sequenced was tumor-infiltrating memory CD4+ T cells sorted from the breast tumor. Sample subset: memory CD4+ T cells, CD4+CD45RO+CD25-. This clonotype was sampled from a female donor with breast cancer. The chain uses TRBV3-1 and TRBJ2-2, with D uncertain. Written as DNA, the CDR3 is TGTGCCAGCAGCCAACAGGAAACCGGGGAGCTGTTTTTT. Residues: CASSQQETGELFF.